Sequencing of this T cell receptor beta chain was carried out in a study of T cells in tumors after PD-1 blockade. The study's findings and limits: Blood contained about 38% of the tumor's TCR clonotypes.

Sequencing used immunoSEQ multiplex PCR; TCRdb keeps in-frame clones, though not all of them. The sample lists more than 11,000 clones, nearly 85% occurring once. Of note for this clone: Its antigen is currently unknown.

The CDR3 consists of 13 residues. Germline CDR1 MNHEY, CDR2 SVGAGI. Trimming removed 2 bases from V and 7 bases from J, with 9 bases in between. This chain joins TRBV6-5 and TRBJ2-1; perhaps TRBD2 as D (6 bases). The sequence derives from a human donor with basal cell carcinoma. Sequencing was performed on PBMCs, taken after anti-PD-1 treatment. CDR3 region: CASSYPGTNEQFF. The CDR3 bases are TGTGCCAGCAGTTACCCAGGGACTAATGAGCAGTTCTTC.